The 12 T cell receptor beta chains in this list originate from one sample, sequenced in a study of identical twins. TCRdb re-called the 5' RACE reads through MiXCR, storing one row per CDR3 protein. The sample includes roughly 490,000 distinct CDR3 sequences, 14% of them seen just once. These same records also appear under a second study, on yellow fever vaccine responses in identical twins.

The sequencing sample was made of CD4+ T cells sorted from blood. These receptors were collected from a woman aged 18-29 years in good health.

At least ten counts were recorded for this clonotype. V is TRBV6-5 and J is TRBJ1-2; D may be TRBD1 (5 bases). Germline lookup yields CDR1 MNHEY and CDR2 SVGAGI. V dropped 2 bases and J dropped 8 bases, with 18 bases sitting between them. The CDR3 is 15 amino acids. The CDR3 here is CASSYGAAAGRGYTF. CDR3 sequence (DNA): TGTGCCAGCAGTTACGGGGCAGCGGCGGGGCGCGGCTACACCTTC.

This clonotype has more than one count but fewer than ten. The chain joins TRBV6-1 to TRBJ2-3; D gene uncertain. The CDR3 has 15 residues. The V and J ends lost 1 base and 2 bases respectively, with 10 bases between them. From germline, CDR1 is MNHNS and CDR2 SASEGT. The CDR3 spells CASSEGTQFTDTQYF. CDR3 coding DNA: TGTGCCAGCAGTGAAGGCACACAGTTCACAGATACGCAGTATTTT.

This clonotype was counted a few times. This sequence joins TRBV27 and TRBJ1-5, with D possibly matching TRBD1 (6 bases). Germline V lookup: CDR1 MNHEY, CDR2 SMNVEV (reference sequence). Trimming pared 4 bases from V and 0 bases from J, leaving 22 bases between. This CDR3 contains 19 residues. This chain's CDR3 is CASSSTRGQTPYSNQPQHF. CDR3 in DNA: TGTGCCAGCAGTTCAACCCGGGGACAAACTCCATATAGCAATCAGCCCCAGCATTTT.

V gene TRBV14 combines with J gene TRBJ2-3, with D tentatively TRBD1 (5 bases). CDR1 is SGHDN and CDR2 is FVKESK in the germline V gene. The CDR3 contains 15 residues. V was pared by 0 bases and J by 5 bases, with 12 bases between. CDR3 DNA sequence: TGTGCCAGCAGCCAAGATTTGGGGCCGAGAGATACGCAGTATTTT. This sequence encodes CASSQDLGPRDTQYF.

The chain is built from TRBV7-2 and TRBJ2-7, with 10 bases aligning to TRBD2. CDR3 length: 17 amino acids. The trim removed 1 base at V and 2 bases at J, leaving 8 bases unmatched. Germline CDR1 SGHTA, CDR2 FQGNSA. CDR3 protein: CASSLGASGSWTYEQYF. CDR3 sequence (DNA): TGTGCCAGCAGCTTAGGAGCTAGCGGGAGTTGGACCTACGAGCAGTACTTC.

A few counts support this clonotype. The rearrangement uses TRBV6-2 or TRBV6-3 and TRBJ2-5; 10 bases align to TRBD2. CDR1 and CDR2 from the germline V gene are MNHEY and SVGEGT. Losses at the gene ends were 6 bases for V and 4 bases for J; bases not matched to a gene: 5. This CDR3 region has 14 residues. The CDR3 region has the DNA TGTGCCAGCAGGAAACTAGCGGGGTTAGAGACCCAGTACTTC. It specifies CASRKLAGLETQYF.

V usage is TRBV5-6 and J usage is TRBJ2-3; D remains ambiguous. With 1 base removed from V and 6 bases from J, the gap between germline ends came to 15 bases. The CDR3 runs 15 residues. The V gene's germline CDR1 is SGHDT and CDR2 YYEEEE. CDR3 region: CASSLKGVLWDTQYF. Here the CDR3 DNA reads TGTGCCAGCAGCTTGAAAGGTGTTCTGTGGGATACGCAGTATTTT.

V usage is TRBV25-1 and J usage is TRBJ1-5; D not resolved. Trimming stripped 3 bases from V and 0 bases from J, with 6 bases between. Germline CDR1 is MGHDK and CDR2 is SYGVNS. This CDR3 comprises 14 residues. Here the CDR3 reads CASSERLSNQPQHF. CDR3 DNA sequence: TGTGCCAGCAGTGAGAGGCTTAGCAATCAGCCCCAGCATTTT. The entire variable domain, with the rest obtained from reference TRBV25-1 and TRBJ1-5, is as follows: EADIYQTPRYLVIGTGKKITLECSQTMGHDKMYWYQQDPGMELHLIHYSYGVNSTEKGDLSSESTVSRIRTEHFPLTLESARPSHTSQYLCASSERLSNQPQHFGDGTRLSIL.

The CDR3 DNA reads TGCAGTGCTAGAGCTCCAGGGAAGGTTGATACGCAGTATTTT. It codes for CSARAPGKVDTQYF. The rearrangement uses TRBV20-1 and TRBJ2-3; D is possibly TRBD1 (5 bases). CDR3 length: 14 residues. V lost 1 base, J lost 6 bases, and 14 bases lay in between. Germline V gene data show CDR1 as DFQATT and CDR2 as SNEGSKA (reference sequence).

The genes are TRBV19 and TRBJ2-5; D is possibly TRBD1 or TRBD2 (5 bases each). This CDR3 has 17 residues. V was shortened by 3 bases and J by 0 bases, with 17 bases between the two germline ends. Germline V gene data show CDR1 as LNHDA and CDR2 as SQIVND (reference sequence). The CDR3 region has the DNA TGTGCCAGTAGTATCGACGGGACCCCAACGTACCAAGAGACCCAGTACTTC. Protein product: CASSIDGTPTYQETQYF.

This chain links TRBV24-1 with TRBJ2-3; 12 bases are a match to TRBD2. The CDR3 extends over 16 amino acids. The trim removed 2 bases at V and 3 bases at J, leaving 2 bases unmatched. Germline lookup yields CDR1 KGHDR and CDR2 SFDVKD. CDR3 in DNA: TGTGCCACCAGTGATTGGACTAGCGGGGTAACAGATACGCAGTATTTT. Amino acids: CATSDWTSGVTDTQYF.

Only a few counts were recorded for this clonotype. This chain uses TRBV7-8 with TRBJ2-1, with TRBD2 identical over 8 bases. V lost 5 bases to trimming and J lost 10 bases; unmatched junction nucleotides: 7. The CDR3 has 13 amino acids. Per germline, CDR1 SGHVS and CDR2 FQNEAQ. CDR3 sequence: CASSPRLAGEQFF. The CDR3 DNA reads TGTGCCAGCAGCCCCCGGTTAGCGGGGGAGCAGTTCTTC.